These T cell receptor beta chains were read from a single sample in a study of T cell therapy after organ transplantation. The method was immunoSEQ multiplex PCR; TCRdb's version includes in-frame clones alone and lacks a portion of them. The sample yields over 2,000 clones, approximately 70% seen once. These receptors have no identified antigens. The material was CD8+ T cells from blood, obtained before autologous CMV-specific T cell therapy. The source is a human patient who had received a solid organ transplant and had CMV disease. Both conserved end residues are part of each CDR3. The order of the fields is J gene, clone size, V gene, CDR3 protein. The size field is filled for only some rows; it gives once, few, many or a size class.

TRBJ2-7	NA	TRBV4-3	CASSRGQGAYEQYF
TRBJ2-7	large	TRBV29-1	CSYAGQGLSREQYF
TRBJ2-7	NA	TRBV6-1	CASSFTGDPYEQYF
TRBJ2-5	NA	TRBV14	CASSQDLLAGKTQYF
TRBJ2-1	NA	TRBV28	CASSALGGSYNEQFF
TRBJ2-2	NA	TRBV4-2	CASSQAGDSGELFF
TRBJ2-1	NA	TRBV7-3	CASSPLGGSSDNEQFF
TRBJ1-2	NA	TRBV27	CASSLAWDSRRNGYTF
TRBJ2-7	NA	TRBV6-5	CASSPLEGPGEQYF
TRBJ2-5	NA	TRBV4-1	CASSHRQTGTSGRVETQYF
TRBJ2-2	NA	TRBV5-5	CASSLGTGSSTGELFF
TRBJ1-1	NA	TRBV28	CASSSGLKGTEAFF
TRBJ2-7	large	TRBV7-9	CASSLVLGAYEQYF
TRBJ1-1	large	TRBV11-1	CASSLDVMNTEAFF
TRBJ2-3	NA	TRBV13	CASSLGGRAEDTQYF
TRBJ2-7	NA	TRBV6-5	CASSSRTYSYEQYF
TRBJ2-1	NA	TRBV6-5	CASSYKDEQFF
TRBJ2-7	NA	TRBV5-8	CASSWDLEAYEQYF
TRBJ2-7	NA	TRBV6-1	CASGEAGRNSYEQYF